These 7 T cell receptor beta chains share one sample of origin, sequenced in a study of blood T cell repertoires in COVID-19. TCRdb's table, derived via immunoSEQ multiplex PCR, lists solely in-frame clones and lacks some. Among 200,000 or so clones, roughly nine tenths were seen once, and the ten largest hold over 2%. Sequenced: peripheral blood. The origin of the receptors is a woman in her 50s with acute or convalescent COVID-19.

J is TRBJ1-1 and V is TRBV5-1; perhaps TRBD1 as D (6 bases). CDR3 length equals 14 residues. Germline lookup yields CDR1 SGHRS and CDR2 YFSETQ. The germline V and J ends were trimmed by 0 bases and 5 bases, with 11 bases remaining between them. CDR3 in DNA: TGCGCCAGCAGCTTGGGAAACAGGGAAACTGAAGCTTTCTTT. It codes for CASSLGNRETEAFF.

The J gene is TRBJ1-6, the V gene TRBV4-1; 9 bases are a match to TRBD1. This CDR3 has 18 amino acids. With 0 bases clipped from V and 7 bases from J, the junction kept 10 bases outside the gene matches. In germline, CDR1 is MGHRA, CDR2 YSYEKL. CDR3 sequence (DNA): TGCGCCAGCAGCCAAGATCCGGGACAGGGACTGGGGAATTCACCCCTCCACTTT. Protein product: CASSQDPGQGLGNSPLHF.

The chain has TRBV19 and TRBJ1-3; possible D gene TRBD1, 6 bases. The ends were cut back, 7 bases at V and 1 base at J, with 17 bases in the middle. The CDR3 is 16 residues long. From germline, CDR1 is LNHDA and CDR2 SQIVND (reference sequence). CDR3 in DNA: TGTGCCAGTATAGGGCAGGGGATGGGGTCTGGAAACACCATATATTTT. Residues: CASIGQGMGSGNTIYF.

The chain employs TRBV5-1 and TRBJ2-2; the D gene is possibly TRBD1 (6 bases). Germline CDR1 SGHRS, CDR2 YFSETQ. Trimming took 1 base from V and 3 from J, leaving 13 bases between them. The CDR3 is 16 amino acids. The CDR3 loop is CASSLRAGVDTGELFF. The CDR3 DNA follows: TGCGCCAGCAGCTTGAGGGCAGGGGTGGACACCGGGGAGCTGTTTTTT.

This chain links TRBV6-2 or TRBV6-3 with TRBJ2-4, with TRBD2 identical over 7 bases. This CDR3 spans 16 amino acids. Germline lookup yields CDR1 MNHEY and CDR2 SVGEGT. Trimming removed 0 bases from V and 1 base from J; junction bases left unmatched: 3. Here the CDR3 DNA reads TGTGCCAGCAGTTACTCGAACGGGAGGGCCAAAAACATTCAGTACTTC. It specifies CASSYSNGRAKNIQYF.

V is TRBV12-3 or TRBV12-4 and J is TRBJ1-1; tentative D call: TRBD1 (5 bases). V was clipped by 7 bases and J by 11 bases, with 17 bases between them. CDR3 length equals 12 residues. The CDR3 nucleotides are TGTGCCAGCACCACGGAGGGGTTTTCTGCTTTCTTT. This gives the protein CASTTEGFSAFF.

The rearrangement joins TRBV5-5 to TRBJ1-4; D is possibly TRBD1 (6 bases). Per the germline V gene, CDR1 is SGHKS and CDR2 is YYEKEE (reference sequence). CDR3 length: 16 residues. Trimming left V 0 bases short and J 3 bases short, with 12 bases between. The CDR3, as DNA: TGTGCCAGCAGCTTGGGGATCAGGGGATCTAATGAAAAACTGTTTTTT. Translation: CASSLGIRGSNEKLFF. The variable domain in full, with the rest retrieved from reference TRBV5-5 and TRBJ1-4, is DAGVTQSPTHLIKTRGQQVTLRCSPISGHKSVSWYQQVLGQGPQFIFQYYEKEERGRGNFPDRFSARQFPNYSSELNVNALLLGDSALYLCASSLGIRGSNEKLFFGSGTQLSVL.